The entry below gives a single TCR beta chain sequence along with its context. The antigen is undetermined. This record comes from a study of blood T cells in healthy people across ages. Every donor provided 7.5 to 10 milliliters of peripheral blood. V gave up 4 bases and J gave up 5 bases, with 8 bases separating them. The V gene's germline CDR1 is SQVTM and CDR2 ANQGSEA. The length of the CDR3 is 12 residues. Study results and caveats: The unsorted PBMCs prevented any conclusive comparison of naive versus antigen-experienced cells.

Alongside a J-beta primer mix, a sample-barcoded 5' primer served in a second PCR lasting roughly 6 to 11 cycles. Every cDNA was tagged by a template-switch adaptor with 12 random nucleotides. From each sample, at least 2.5 million paired-end reads containing CDR3 were obtained. TCRdb analysed the 5' RACE reads with MiXCR anew, one entry per CDR3 protein. The sample includes some 1,800,000 distinct CDR3 sequences, about two fifths of them seen just once. This receptor was taken from a human donor in good health. The chain combines TRBV29-1 with TRBJ2-2; D not resolved. Specimen: blood. The CDR3 here is CSVGAVTGELFF. The CDR3 nucleotides read TGCAGCGTTGGGGCTGTTACCGGGGAGCTGTTTTTT.